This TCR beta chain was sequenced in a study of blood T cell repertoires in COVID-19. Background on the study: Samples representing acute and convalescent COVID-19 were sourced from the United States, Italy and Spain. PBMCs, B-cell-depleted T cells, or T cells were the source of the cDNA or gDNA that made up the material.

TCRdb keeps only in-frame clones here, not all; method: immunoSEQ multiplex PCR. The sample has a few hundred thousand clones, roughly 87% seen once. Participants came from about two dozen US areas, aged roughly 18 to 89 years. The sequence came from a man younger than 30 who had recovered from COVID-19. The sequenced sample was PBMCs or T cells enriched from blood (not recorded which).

CDR3 protein: CASSSWVGANYEQYF. Written as DNA, the CDR3 is TGTGCCAGCAGCAGCTGGGTAGGGGCAAACTACGAGCAGTACTTC. The chain carries TRBV7-2 and TRBJ2-7; weak D call: TRBD1 (5 bases). Germline assignment: CDR1 SGHTA and CDR2 FQGNSA. V lost 5 bases and J lost 3, with 17 bases in between. The length of the CDR3 is 15 residues.